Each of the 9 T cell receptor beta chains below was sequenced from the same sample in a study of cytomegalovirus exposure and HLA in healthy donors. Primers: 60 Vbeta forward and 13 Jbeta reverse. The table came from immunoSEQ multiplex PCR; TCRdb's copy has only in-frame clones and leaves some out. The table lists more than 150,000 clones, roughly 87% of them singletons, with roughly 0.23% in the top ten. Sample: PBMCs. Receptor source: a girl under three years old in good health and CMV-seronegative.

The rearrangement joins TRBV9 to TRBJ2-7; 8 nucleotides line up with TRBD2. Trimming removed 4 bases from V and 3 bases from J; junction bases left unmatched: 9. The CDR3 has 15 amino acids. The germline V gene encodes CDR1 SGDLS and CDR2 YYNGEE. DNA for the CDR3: TGTGCCAGCAGCTTTTCGGGAGGGCCCGTCTACGAGCAGTACTTC. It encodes CASSFSGGPVYEQYF.

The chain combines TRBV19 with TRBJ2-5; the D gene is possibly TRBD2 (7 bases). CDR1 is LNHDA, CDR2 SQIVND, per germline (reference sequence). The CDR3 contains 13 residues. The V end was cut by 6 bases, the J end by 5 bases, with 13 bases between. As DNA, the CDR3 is TGTGCCAGTAGCGGGGGGCTAGGGGAGACCCAGTACTTC. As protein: CASSGGLGETQYF.

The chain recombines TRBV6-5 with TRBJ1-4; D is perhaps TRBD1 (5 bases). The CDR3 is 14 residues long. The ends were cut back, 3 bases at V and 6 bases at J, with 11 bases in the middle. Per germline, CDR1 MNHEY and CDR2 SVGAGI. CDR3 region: CASSYGGRDEKLFF. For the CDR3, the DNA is TGTGCCAGCAGTTATGGGGGGAGGGATGAAAAACTGTTTTTT.

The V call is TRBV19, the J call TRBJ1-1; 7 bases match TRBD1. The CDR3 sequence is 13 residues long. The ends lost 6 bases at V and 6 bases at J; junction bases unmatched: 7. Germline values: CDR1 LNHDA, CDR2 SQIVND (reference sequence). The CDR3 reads CASRTQGLPEAFF. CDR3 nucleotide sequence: TGTGCCAGTAGGACACAGGGGCTCCCTGAAGCTTTCTTT.

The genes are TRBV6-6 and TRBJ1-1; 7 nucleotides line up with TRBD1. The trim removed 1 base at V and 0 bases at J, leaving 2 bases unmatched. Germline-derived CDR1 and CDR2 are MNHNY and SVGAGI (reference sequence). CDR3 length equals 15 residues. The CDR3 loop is CASSYLGQMNTEAFF. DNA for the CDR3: TGTGCCAGCAGTTACTTGGGACAGATGAACACTGAAGCTTTCTTT.

The CDR3 DNA reads as TGTGCCAGCAGCTTAGGCCAGGCAGGGAACACTGAAGCTTTCTTT. Residues: CASSLGQAGNTEAFF. The chain recombines TRBV7-6 with TRBJ1-1, with D unresolved. Deletions cut 1 base from V and 1 base from J, with 10 bases between. Germline CDR1 and CDR2: SGHVS and FNYEAQ. The CDR3 sequence is 15 residues long.

The CDR3 reads CASSLASSGGYTDTQYF. As DNA, the CDR3 is TGTGCCAGCAGCTTAGCGTCTAGCGGGGGGTACACAGATACGCAGTATTTT. This chain links TRBV7-2 with TRBJ2-3, with 11 nucleotides matching TRBD2. Germline-derived CDR1 and CDR2 are SGHTA and FQGNSA. The CDR3 sequence is 17 residues long. The J segment lost 2 bases and the V segment lost 0 bases, leaving 4 bases of the junction unmatched.

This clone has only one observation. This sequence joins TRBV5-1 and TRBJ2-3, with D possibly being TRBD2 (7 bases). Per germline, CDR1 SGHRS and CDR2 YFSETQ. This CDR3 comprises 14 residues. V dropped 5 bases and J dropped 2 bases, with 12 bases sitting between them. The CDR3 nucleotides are TGCGCCAGCAGTAACGGGGGGCCCACAGATACGCAGTATTTT. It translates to CASSNGGPTDTQYF.

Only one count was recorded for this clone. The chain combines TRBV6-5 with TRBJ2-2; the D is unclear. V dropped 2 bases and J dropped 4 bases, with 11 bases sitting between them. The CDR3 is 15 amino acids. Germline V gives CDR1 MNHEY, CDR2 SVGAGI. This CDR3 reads CASSYEGRSTGELFF. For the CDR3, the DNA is TGTGCCAGCAGTTACGAAGGCAGGTCCACCGGGGAGCTGTTTTTT.